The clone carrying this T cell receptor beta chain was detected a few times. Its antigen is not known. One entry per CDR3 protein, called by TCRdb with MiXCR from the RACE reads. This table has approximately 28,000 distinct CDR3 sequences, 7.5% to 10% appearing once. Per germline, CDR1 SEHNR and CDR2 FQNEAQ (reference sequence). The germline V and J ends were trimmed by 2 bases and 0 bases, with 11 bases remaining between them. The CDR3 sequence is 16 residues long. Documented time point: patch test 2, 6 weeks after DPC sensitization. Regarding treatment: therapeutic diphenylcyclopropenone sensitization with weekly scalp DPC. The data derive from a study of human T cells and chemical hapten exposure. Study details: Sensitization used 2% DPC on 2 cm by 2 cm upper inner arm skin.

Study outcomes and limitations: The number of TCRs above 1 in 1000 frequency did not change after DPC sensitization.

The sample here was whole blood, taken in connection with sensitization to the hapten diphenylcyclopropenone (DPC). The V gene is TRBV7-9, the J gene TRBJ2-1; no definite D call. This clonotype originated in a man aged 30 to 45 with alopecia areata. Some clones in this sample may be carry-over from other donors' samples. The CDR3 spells CASSLPDGNSYNEQFF. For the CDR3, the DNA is TGTGCCAGCAGCTTACCCGACGGAAACTCCTACAATGAGCAGTTCTTC. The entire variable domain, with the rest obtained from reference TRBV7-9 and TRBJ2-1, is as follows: DTGVSQNPRHKITKRGQNVTFRCDPISEHNRLYWYRQTLGQGPEFLTYFQNEAQLEKSRLLSDRFSAERPKGSFSTLEIQRTEQGDSAMYLCASSLPDGNSYNEQFFGPGTRLTVL.